This TCR beta chain was observed in a study of identical twins. Study-level results: Conclusions were drawn cross-sectionally by statistical analysis, without following the same donors.

Each CDR3 protein gets one entry after TCRdb re-called the 5' RACE reads with MiXCR. The sample contains roughly 490,000 distinct CDR3 sequences, roughly an eighth of which appear only once. The CDR3 consists of 16 residues. From germline, CDR1 is KGHSH and CDR2 LQKENI. Trimming removed 3 bases from V and 7 bases from J; junction bases left unmatched: 13. As regards this clonotype: The target antigen is unknown.

The data also belong to a second study, concerning yellow fever vaccine responses in identical twins.

The receptor was isolated from a woman under 30 in good health. Sequenced sample: CD4+ T cells sorted from blood. This chain connects TRBV18 to TRBJ2-7; 9 bases are shared with TRBD2. The CDR3 region is CASSPLRVAGVREQYF. The CDR3 DNA sequence: TGTGCCAGCTCACCCCTGAGGGTAGCGGGAGTTCGGGAGCAGTACTTC.